This record concerns one T cell receptor beta chain sequence. Its target is unknown. The method was immunoSEQ multiplex PCR; TCRdb's version includes in-frame clones alone and lacks a portion of them. Here the sample spans about 59,000 clones, 85% being singletons. The entry originates in a study of OX40 agonist ivuxolimab in advanced cancers. This CDR3 is built from 14 residues. In germline, CDR1 is SGHTA, CDR2 FQGNSA. Trimming removed 5 bases at V and 2 bases at J, with 12 bases between. Study conclusions and caveats: The investigators did not determine what antigen specificity the expanded peripheral T cells had. Expanded clones tended on average to be more numerous among CD8+ T cells than CD4+.

The rearrangement joins TRBV7-2 to TRBJ1-1; D might be TRBD1 (6 bases). This TCR was sampled from an adult with an advanced solid tumor such as melanoma, head and neck, liver or kidney cancer. The specimen comprised CD4+ or CD8+ T cells sorted from blood, sampled in a trial of the OX40 agonist ivuxolimab. Written as DNA, the CDR3 is TGTGCCAGCAGCATCGGACAGCCTAACACTGAAGCTTTCTTT. Amino acids: CASSIGQPNTEAFF.